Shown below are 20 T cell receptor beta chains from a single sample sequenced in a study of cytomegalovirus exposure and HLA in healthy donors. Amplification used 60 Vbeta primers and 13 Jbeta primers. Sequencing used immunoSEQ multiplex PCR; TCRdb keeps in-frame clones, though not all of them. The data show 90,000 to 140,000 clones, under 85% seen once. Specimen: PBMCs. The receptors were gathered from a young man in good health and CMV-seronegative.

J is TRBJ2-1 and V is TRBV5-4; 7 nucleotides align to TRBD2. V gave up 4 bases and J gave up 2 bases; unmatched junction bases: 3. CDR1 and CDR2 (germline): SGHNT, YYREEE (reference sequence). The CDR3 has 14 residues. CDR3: CASSLLATYNEQFF. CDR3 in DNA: TGTGCCAGCAGCCTACTAGCGACCTACAATGAGCAGTTCTTC.

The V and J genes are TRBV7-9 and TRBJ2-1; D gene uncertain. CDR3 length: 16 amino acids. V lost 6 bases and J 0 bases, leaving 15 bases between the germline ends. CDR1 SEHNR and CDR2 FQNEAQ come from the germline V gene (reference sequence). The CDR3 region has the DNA TGTGCCAGCAGTCCTCTTCGTGCAGGCTCCTACAATGAGCAGTTCTTC. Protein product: CASSPLRAGSYNEQFF.

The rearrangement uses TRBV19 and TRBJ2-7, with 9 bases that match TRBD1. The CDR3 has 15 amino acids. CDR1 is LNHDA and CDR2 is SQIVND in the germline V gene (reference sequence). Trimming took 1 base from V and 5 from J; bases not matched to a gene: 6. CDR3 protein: CASSIGGQGFHEQYF. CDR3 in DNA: TGTGCCAGTAGTATAGGAGGACAGGGGTTCCACGAGCAGTACTTC.

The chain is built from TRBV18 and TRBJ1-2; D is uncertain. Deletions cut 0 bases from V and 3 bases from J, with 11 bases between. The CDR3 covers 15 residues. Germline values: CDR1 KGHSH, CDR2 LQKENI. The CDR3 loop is CASSPPSGMDYGYTF. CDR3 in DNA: TGTGCCAGCTCACCACCGTCGGGAATGGACTATGGCTACACCTTC.

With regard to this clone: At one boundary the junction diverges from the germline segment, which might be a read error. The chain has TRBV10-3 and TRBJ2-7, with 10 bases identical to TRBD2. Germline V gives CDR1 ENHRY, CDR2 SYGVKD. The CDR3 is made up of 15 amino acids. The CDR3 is CAISESGTSDYGQYF. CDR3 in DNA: TGTGCCATCAGTGAGTCTGGGACTAGCGACTACGGGCAGTACTTC.

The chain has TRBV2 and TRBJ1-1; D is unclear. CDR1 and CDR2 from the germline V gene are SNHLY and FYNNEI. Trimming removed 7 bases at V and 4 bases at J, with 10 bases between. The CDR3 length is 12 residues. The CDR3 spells CASMRDGTEAFF. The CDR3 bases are TGTGCCAGCATGCGTGATGGCACTGAAGCTTTCTTT.

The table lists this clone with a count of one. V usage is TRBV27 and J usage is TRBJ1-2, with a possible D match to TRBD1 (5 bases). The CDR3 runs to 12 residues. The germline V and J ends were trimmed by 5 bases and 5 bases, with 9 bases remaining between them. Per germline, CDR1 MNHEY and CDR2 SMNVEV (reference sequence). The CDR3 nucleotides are TGTGCCAGCAGTCCTGGACAATATGGCTACACCTTC. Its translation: CASSPGQYGYTF.

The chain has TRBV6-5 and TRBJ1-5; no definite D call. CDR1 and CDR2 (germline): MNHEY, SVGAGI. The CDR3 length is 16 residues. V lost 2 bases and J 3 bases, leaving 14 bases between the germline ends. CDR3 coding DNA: TGTGCCAGCAGTTACGGGTCCCCAGGTCTCAATCAGCCCCAGCATTTT. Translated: CASSYGSPGLNQPQHF.

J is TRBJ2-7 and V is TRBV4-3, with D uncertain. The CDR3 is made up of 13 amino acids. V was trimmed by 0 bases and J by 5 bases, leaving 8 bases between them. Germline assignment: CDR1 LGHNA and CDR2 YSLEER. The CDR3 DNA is TGCGCCAGCAGCCAAGAAATGCCGGACGAGCAGTACTTC. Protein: CASSQEMPDEQYF.

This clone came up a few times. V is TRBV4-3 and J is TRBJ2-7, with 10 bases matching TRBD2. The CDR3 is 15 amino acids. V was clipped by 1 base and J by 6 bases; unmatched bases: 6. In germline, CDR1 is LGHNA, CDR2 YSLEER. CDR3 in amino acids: CASSQGTSGHLEQYF. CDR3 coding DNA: TGCGCCAGCAGCCAAGGGACTAGCGGCCATCTCGAGCAGTACTTC.

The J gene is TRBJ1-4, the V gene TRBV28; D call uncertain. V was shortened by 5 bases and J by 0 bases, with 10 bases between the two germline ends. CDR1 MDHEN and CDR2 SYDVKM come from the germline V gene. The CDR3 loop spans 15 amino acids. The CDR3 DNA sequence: TGTGCCAGCAGTCCCCCCCCTTCAACTAATGAAAAACTGTTTTTT. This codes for CASSPPPSTNEKLFF.

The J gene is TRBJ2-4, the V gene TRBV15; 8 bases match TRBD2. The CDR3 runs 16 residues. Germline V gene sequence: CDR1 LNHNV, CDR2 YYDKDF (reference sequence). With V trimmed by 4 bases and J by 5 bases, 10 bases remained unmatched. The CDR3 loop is CATSKGNGRGQNIQYF. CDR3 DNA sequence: TGTGCCACCAGCAAGGGGAACGGGAGGGGCCAAAACATTCAGTACTTC.

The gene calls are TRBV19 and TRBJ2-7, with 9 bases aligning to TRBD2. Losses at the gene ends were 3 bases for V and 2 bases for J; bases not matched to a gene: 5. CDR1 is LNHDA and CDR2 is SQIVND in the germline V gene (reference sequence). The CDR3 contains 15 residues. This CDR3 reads CASSISSGITYEQYF. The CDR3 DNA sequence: TGTGCCAGTAGTATCTCTAGCGGGATAACCTACGAGCAGTACTTC.

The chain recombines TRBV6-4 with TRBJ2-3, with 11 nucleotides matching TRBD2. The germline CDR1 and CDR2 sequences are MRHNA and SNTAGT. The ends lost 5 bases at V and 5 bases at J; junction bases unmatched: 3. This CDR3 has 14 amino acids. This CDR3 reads CASSLGLAGDTQYF. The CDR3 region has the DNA TGTGCCAGCAGTCTCGGACTAGCGGGAGATACGCAGTATTTT.

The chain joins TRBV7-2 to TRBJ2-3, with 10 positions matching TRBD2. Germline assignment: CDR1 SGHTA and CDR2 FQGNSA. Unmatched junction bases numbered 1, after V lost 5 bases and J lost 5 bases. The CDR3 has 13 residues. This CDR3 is CASSRLAGDTQYF. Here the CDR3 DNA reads TGTGCCAGCAGCCGACTAGCGGGAGATACGCAGTATTTT. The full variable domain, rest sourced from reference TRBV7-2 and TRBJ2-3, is GAGVSQSPSNKVTEKGKDVELRCDPISGHTALYWYRQSLGQGLEFLIYFQGNSAPDKSGLPSDRFSAERTGGSVSTLTIQRTQQEDSAVYLCASSRLAGDTQYFGPGTRLTVL.

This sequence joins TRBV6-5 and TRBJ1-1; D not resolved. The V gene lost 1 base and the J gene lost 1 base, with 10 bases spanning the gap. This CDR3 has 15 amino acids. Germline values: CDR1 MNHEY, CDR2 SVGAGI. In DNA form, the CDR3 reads TGTGCCAGCAGTTACTACGCGCCTCCGAACACTGAAGCTTTCTTT. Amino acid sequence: CASSYYAPPNTEAFF.

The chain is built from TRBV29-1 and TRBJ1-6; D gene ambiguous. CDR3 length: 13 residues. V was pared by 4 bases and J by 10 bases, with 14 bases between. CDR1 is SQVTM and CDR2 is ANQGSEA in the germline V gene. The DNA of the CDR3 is TGCAGCGTTGTCCAAGGGAGTGGATCACCCCTCCACTTT. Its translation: CSVVQGSGSPLHF.

CDR3 sequence reads: CASSSAGSPLHF. In nucleotides, the CDR3 is TGTGCCAGCAGCTCCGCGGGTTCACCCCTCCACTTT. The V call is TRBV11-1, the J call TRBJ1-6; no clear D. The length of the CDR3 is 12 residues. Germline V gives CDR1 SGHAT, CDR2 FQDESV (reference sequence). Trimming took off 4 bases at V and 9 bases at J, with 7 bases between the two ends.

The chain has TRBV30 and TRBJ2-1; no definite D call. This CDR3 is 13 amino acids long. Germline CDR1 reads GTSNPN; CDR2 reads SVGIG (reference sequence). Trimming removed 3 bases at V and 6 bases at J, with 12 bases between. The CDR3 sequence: CAWSPRMGNEQFF. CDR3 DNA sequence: TGTGCCTGGAGCCCTAGGATGGGCAATGAGCAGTTCTTC.

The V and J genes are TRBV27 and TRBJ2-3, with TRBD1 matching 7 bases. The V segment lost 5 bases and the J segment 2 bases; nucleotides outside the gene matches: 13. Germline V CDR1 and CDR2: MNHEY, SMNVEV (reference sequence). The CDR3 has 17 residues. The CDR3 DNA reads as TGTGCCAGCAGTCCTCAATACAGGGGAAAAGACACAGATACGCAGTATTTT. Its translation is CASSPQYRGKDTDTQYF.